This TCR beta chain was identified in a study of blood T cell repertoires in COVID-19. Overall study context: Italy, Spain and the United States were the sources of the convalescent and acute COVID-19 samples. T cells, B-cell-depleted T cells, or PBMCs supplied cDNA or gDNA.

Using immunoSEQ multiplex PCR, the repertoire was profiled, and TCRdb retains in-frame clones only, with some absent. There are fewer than 600,000 clones in the sample; approximately 89% occur only once, and about 0.91% lies in the top ten. CDR3 length equals 18 residues. While infection was still active, Seattle patients were enrolled and then followed longitudinally. This receptor was obtained from a man aged 18 to 29 with COVID-19, enrolled during active disease. Sequencing was carried out using peripheral blood. The V call is TRBV21-1, the J call TRBJ2-1; the table calls TRBD1, which could not be checked here. TRBV21-1 is a pseudogene. CDR3 in DNA: TGTGCCAGCAGCAAAAATCTTGACGGACAGGGAGGAAGGAATGAGCAGTTCTTC. It specifies CASSKNLDGQGGRNEQFF.